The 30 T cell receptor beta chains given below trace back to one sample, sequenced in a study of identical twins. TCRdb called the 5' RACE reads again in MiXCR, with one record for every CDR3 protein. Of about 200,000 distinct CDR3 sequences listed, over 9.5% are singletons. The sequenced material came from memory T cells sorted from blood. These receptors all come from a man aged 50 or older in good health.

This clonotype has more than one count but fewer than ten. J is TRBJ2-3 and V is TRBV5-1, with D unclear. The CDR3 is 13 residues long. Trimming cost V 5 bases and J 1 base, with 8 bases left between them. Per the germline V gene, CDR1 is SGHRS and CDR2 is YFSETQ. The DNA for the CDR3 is TGCGCCAGCAGGGTTTTAGGCACAGATACGCAGTATTTT. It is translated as CASRVLGTDTQYF.

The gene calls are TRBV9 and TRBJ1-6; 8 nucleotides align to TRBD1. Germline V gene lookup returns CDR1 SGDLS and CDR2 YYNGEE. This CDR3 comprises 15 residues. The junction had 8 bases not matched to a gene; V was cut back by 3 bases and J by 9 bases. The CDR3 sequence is CASSDSGGWTSPLHF. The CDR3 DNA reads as TGTGCCAGCAGCGATTCAGGGGGCTGGACTTCACCCCTCCACTTT.

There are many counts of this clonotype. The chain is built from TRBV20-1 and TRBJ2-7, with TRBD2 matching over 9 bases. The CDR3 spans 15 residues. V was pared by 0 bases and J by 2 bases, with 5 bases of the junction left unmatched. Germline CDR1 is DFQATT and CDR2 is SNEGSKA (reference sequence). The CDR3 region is CSARDRAGGAYEQYF. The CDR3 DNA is TGCAGTGCTAGAGATCGGGCGGGGGGGGCCTACGAGCAGTACTTC.

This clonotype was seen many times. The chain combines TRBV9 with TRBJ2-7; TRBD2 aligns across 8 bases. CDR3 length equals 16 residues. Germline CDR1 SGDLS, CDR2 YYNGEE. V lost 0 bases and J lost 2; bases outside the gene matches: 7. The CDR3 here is CASSVESSGGTYEQYF. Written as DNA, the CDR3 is TGTGCCAGCAGCGTAGAGTCCAGCGGGGGAACCTACGAGCAGTACTTC.

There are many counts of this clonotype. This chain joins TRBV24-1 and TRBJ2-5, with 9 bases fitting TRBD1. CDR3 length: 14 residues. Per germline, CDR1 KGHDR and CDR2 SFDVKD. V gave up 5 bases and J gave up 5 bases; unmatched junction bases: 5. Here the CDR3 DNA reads TGTGCCACCAGTGGGGACAGGGTGGGGGAGACCCAGTACTTC. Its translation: CATSGDRVGETQYF.

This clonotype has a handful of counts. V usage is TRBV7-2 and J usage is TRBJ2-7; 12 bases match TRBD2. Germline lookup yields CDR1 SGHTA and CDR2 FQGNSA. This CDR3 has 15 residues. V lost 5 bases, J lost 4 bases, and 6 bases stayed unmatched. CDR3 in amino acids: CASSRGLAGIYEQYF. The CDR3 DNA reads TGTGCCAGCAGCCGCGGACTAGCGGGAATTTACGAGCAGTACTTC.

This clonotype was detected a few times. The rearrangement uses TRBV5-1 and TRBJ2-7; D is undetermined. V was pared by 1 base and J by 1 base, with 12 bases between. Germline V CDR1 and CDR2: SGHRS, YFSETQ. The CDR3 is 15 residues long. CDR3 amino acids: CASSLTWTGSYEQYF. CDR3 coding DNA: TGCGCCAGCAGCTTGACCTGGACGGGTTCCTACGAGCAGTACTTC. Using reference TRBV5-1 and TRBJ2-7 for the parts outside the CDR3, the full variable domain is KAGVTQTPRYLIKTRGQQVTLSCSPISGHRSVSWYQQTPGQGLQFLFEYFSETQRNKGNFPGRFSGRQFSNSRSEMNVSTLELGDSALYLCASSLTWTGSYEQYFGPGTRLTVT.

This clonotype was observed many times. The DNA of the CDR3 is TGCAGCGTTGAAAGAGGGAGCGAAGAGACCCAGTACTTC. Its translation is CSVERGSEETQYF. The chain recombines TRBV29-1 with TRBJ2-5; D might be TRBD2 (5 bases). Trimming removed 2 bases from V and 3 bases from J, with 10 bases in between. This CDR3 has 13 amino acids. Germline V gene sequence: CDR1 SQVTM, CDR2 ANQGSEA.

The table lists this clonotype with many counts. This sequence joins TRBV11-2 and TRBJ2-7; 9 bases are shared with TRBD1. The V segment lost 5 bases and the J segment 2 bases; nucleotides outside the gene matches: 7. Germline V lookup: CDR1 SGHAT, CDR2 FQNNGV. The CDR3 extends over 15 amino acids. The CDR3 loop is CASSRRGQGTYEQYF. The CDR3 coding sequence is TGTGCCAGCAGCCGGCGTGGACAGGGGACCTACGAGCAGTACTTC.

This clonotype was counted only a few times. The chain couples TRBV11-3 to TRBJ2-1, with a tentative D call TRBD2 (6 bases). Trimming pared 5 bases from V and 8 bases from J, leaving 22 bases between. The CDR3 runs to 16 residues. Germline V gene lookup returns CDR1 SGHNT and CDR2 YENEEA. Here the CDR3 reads CASSPSYGRVPDEQFF. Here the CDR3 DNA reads TGTGCCAGCAGCCCCAGTTACGGGAGAGTTCCCGATGAGCAGTTCTTC.

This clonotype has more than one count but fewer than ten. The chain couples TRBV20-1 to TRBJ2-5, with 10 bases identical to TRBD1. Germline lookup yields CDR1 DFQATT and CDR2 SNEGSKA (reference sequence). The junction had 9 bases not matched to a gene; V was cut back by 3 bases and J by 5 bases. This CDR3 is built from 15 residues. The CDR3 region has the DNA TGCAGTGCTAGGAGACAGGGGGCGAATCCCGAGACCCAGTACTTC. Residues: CSARRQGANPETQYF.

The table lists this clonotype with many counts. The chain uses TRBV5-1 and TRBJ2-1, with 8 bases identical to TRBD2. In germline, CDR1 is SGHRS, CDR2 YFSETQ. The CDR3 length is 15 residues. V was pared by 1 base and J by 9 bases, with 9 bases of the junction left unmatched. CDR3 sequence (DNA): TGCGCCAGCAGCTTGTCGGGGGGGGGGTTAGGTGAGCAGTTCTTC. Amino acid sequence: CASSLSGGGLGEQFF.

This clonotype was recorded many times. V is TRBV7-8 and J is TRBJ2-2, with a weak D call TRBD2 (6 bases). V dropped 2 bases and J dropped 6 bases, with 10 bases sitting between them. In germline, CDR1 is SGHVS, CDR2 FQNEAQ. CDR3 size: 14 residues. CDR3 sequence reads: CASSLSSGPGELFF. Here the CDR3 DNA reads TGTGCCAGCAGCTTATCAAGCGGGCCCGGGGAGCTGTTTTTT.

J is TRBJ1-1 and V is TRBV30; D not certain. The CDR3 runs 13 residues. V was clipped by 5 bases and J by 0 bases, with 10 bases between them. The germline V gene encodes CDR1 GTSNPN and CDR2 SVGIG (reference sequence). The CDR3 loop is CAWRRVMNTEAFF. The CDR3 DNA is TGTGCCTGGCGACGGGTCATGAACACTGAAGCTTTCTTT. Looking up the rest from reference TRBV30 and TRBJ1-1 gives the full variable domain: SQTIHQWPATLVQPVGSPLSLECTVEGTSNPNLYWYRQAAGRGLQLLFYSVGIGQISSEVPQNLSASRPQDRQFILSSKKLLLSDSGFYLCAWRRVMNTEAFFGQGTRLTVV.

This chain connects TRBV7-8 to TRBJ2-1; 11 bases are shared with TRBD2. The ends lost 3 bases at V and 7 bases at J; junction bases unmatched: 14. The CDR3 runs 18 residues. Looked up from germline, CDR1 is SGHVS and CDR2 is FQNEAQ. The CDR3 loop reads CASSFGRYSGGAPNEQFF. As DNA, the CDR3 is TGTGCCAGCAGCTTTGGGAGATATAGCGGGGGGGCCCCGAATGAGCAGTTCTTC.

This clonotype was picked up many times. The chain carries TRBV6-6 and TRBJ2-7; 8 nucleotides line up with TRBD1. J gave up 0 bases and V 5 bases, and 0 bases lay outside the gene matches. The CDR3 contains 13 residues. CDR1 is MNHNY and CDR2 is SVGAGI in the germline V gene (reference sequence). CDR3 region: CASSTGGSYEQYF. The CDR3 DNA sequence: TGTGCCAGCAGTACAGGGGGCTCCTACGAGCAGTACTTC.

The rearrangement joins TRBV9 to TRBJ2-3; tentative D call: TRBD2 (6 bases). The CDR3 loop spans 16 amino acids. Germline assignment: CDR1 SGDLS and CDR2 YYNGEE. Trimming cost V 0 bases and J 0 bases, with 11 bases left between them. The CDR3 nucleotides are TGTGCCAGCAGCGTAGCCGGCGGGGCTAGCACAGATACGCAGTATTTT. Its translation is CASSVAGGASTDTQYF.

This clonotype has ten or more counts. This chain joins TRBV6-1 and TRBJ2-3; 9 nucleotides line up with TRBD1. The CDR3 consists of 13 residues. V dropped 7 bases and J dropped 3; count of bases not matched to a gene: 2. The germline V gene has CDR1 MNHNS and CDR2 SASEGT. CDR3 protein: CASKGQGTDTQYF. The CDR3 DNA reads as TGTGCCAGCAAAGGACAGGGGACAGATACGCAGTATTTT.

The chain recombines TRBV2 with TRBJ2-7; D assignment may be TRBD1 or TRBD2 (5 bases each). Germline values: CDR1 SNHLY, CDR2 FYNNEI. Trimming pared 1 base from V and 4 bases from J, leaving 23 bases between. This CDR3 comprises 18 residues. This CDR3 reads CASSEVLVRGRQDYEQYF. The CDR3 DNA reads TGTGCCAGCAGTGAAGTCTTGGTACGGGGACGCCAAGATTACGAGCAGTACTTC.

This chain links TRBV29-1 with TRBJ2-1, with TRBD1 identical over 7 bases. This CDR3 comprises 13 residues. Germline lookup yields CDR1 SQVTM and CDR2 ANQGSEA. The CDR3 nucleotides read TGCACCCTCTTTCTTAGGGGGCGTCATGAGCAGTTCTTC. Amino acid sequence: CTLFLRGRHEQFF.

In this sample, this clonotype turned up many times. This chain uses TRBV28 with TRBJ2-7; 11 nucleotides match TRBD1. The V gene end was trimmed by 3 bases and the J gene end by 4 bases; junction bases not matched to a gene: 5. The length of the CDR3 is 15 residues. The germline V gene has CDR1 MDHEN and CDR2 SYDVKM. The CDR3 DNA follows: TGTGCCAGCAGTTTTCCGGACAGGGGGCTTTACGAGCAGTACTTC. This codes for CASSFPDRGLYEQYF.

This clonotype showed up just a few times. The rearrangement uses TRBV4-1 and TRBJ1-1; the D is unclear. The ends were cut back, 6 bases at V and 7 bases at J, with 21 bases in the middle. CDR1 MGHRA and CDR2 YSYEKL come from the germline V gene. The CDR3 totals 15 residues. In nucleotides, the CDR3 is TGCGCCAGCAGGAGGTTGCAAATTTTTGCGGGTGAAGCTTTCTTT. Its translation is CASRRLQIFAGEAFF.

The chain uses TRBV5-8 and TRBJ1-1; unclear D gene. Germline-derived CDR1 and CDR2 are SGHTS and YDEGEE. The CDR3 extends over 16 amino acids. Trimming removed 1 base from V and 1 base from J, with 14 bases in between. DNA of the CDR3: TGTGCCAGCAGCTTGTCCTCTGGCAGCTGGAACACTGAAGCTTTCTTT. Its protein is CASSLSSGSWNTEAFF. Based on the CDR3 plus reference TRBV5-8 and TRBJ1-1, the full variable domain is EAGVTQSPTHLIKTRGQQATLRCSPISGHTSVYWYQQALGLGLQFLLWYDEGEERNRGNFPPRFSGRQFPNYSSELNVNALELEDSALYLCASSLSSGSWNTEAFFGQGTRLTVV.

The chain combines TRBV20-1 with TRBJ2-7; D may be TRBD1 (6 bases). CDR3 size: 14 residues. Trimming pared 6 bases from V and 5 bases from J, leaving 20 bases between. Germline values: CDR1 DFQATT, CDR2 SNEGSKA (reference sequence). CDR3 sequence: CSAQSPGHHNEQYF. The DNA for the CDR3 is TGCAGTGCCCAGTCCCCGGGACACCACAACGAGCAGTACTTC.

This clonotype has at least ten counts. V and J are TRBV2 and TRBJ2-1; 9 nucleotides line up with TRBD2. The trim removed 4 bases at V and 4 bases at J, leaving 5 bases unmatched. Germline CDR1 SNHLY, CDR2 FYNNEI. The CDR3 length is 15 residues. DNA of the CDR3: TGTGCCAGCAGTGTCTCGGGACTAGCTTACAATGAGCAGTTCTTC. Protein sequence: CASSVSGLAYNEQFF.

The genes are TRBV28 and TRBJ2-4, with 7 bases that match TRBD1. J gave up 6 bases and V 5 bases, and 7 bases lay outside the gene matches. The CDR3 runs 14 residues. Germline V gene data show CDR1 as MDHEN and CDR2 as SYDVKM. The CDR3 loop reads CASSRQGRRNIQYF. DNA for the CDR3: TGTGCCAGCAGTCGACAGGGAAGGCGAAACATTCAGTACTTC.

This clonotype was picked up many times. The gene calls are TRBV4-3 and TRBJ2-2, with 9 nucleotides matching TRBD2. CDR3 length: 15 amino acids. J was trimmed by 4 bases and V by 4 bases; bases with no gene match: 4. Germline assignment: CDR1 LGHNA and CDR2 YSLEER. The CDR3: CASSPSGEGTGELFF. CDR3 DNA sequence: TGCGCCAGCAGCCCTAGCGGGGAAGGCACCGGGGAGCTGTTTTTT.

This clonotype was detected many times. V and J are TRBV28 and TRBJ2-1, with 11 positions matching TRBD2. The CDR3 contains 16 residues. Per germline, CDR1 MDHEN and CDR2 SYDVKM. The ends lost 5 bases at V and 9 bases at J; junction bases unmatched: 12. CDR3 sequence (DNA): TGTGCCAGCAGTCCCTTTAGCGGGAGGGCCGGGGTTGAGCAGTTCTTC. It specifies CASSPFSGRAGVEQFF. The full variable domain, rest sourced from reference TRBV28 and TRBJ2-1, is DVKVTQSSRYLVKRTGEKVFLECVQDMDHENMFWYRQDPGLGLRLIYFSYDVKMKEKGDIPEGYSVSREKKERFSLILESASTNQTSMYLCASSPFSGRAGVEQFFGPGTRLTVL.

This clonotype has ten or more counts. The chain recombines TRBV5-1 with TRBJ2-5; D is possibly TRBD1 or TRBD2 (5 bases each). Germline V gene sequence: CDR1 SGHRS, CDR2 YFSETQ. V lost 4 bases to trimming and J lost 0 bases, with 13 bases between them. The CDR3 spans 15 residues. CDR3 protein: CASSPRRGDQETQYF. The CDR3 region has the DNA TGCGCCAGCAGCCCCCGAAGAGGGGACCAAGAGACCCAGTACTTC. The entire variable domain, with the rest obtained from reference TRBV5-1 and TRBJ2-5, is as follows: KAGVTQTPRYLIKTRGQQVTLSCSPISGHRSVSWYQQTPGQGLQFLFEYFSETQRNKGNFPGRFSGRQFSNSRSEMNVSTLELGDSALYLCASSPRRGDQETQYFGPGTRLLVL.

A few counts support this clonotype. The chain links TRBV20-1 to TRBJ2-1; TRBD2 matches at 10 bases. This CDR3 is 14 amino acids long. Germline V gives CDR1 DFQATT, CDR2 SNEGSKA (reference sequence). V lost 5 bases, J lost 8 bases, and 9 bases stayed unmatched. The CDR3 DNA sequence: TGCAGTGCTCGAAGCGGGGGGGCCGTCGATGAGCAGTTCTTC. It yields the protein CSARSGGAVDEQFF.